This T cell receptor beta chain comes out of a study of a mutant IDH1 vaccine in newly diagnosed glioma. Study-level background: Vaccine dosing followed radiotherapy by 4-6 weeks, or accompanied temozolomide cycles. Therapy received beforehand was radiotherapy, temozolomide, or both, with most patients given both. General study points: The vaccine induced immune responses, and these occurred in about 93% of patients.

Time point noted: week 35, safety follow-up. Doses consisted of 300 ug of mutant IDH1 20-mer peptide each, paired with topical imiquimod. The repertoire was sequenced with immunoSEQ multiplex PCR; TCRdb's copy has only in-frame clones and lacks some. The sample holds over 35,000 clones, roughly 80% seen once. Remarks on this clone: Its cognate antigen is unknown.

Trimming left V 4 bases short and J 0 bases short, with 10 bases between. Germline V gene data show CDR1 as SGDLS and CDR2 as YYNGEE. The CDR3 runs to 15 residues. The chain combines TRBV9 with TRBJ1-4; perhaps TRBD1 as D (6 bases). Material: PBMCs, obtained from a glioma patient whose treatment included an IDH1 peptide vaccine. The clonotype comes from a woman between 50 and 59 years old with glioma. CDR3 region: CASSPHRATNEKLFF. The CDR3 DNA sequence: TGTGCCAGCAGCCCCCACAGGGCAACTAATGAAAAACTGTTTTTT.